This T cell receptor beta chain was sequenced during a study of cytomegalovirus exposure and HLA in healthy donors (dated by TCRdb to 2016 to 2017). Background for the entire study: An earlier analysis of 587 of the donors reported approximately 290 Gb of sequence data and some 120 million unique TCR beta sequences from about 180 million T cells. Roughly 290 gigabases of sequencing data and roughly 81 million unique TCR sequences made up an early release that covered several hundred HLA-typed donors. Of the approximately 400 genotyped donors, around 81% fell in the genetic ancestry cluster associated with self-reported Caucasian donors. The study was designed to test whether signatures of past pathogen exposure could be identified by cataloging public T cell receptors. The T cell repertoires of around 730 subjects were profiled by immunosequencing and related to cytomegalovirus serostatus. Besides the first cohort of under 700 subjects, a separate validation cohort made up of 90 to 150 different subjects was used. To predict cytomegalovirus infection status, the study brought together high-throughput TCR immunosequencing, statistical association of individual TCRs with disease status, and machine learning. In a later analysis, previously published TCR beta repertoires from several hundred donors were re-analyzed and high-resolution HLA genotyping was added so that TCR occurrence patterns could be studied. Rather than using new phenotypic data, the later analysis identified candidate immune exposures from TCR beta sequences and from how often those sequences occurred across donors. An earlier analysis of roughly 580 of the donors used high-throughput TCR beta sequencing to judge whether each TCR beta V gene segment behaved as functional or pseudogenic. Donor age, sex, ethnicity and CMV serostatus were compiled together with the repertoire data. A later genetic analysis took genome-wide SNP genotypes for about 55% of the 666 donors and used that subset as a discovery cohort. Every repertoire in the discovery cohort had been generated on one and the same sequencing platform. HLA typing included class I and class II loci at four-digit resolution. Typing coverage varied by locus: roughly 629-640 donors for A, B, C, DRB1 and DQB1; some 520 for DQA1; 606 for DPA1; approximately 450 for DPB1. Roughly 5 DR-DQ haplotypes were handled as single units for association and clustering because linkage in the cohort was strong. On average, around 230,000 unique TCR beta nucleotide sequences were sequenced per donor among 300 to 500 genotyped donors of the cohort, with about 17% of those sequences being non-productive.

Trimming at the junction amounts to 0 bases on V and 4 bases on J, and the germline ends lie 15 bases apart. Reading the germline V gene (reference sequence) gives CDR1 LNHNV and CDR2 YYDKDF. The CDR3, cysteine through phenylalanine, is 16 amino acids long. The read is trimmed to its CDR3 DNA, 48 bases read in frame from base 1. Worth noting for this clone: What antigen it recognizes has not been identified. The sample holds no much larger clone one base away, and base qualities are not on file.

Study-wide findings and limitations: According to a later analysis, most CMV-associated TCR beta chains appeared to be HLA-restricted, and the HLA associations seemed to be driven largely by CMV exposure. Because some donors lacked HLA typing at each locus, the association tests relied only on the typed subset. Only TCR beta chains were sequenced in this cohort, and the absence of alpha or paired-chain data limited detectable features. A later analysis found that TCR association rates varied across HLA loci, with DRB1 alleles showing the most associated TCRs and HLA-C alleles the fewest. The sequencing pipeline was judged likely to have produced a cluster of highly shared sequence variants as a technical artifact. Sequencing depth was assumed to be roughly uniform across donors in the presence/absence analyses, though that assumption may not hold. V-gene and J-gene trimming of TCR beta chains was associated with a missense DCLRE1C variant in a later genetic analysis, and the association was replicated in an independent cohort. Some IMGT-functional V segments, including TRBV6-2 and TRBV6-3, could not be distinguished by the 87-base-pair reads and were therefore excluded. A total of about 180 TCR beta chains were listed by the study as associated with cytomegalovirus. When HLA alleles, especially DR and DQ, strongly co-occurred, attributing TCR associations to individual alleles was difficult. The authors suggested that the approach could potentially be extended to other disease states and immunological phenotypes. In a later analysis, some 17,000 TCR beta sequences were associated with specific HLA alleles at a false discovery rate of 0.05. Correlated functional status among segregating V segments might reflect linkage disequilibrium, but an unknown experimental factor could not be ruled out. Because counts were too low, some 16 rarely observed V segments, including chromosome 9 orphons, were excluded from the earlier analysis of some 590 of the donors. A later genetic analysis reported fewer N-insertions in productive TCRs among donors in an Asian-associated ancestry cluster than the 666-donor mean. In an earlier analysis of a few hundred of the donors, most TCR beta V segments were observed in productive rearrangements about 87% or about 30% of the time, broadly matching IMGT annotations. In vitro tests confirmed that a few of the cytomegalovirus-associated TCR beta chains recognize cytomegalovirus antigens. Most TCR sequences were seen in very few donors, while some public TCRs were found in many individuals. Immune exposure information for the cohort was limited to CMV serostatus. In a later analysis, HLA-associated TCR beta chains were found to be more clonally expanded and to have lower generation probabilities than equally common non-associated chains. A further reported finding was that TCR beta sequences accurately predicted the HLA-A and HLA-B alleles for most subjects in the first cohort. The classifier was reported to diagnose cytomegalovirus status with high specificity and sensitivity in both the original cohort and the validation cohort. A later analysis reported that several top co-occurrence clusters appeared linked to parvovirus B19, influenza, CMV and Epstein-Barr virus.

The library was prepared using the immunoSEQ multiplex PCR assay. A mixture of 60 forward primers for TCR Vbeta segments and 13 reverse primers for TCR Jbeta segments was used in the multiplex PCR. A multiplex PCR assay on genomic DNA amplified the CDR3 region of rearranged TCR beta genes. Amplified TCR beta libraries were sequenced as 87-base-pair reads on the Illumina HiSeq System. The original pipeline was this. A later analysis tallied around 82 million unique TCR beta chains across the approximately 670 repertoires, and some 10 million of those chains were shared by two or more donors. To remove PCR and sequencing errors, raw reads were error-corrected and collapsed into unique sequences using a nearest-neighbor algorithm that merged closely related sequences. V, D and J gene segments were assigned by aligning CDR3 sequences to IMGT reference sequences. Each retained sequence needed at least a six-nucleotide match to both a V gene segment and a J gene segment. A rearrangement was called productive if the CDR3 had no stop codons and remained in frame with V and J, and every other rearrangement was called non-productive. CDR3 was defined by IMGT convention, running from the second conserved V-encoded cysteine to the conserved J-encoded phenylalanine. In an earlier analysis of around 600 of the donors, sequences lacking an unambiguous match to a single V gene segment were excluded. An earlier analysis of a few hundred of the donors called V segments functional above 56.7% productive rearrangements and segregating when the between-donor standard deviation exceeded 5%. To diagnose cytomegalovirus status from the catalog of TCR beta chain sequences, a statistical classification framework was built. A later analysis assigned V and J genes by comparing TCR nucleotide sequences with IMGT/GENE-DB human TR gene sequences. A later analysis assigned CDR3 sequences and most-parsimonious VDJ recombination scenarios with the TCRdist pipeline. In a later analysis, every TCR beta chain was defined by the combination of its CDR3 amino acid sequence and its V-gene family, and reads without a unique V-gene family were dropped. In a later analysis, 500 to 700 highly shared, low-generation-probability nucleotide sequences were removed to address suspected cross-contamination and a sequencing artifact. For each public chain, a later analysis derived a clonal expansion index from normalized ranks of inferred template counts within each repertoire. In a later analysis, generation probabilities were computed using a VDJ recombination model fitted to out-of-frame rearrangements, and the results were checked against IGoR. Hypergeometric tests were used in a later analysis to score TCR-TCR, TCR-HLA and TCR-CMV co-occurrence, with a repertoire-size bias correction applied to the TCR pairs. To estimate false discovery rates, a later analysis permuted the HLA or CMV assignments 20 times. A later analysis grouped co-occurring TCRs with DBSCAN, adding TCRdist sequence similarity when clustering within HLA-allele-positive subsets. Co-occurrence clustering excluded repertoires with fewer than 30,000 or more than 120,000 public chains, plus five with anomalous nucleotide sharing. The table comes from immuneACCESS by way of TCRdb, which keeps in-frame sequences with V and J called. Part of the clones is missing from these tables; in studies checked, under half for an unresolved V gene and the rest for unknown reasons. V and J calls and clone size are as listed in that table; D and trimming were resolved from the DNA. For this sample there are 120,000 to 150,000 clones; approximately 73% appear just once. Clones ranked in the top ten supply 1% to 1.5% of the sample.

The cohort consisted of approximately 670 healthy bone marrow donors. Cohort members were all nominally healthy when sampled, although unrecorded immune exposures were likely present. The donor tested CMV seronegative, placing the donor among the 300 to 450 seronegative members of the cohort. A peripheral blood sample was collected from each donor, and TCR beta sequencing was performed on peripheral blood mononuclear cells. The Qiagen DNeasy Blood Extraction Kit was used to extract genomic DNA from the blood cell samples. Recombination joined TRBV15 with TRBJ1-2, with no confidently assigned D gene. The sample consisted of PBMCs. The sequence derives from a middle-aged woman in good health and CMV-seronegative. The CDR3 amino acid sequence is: CATSRDRVAGPYGYTF. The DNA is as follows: TGTGCCACCAGCAGAGATAGAGTGGCTGGGCCCTATGGCTACACCTTC.